This TCR beta chain originates from a study of blood T cells in healthy people across ages. The use of a sample-barcoded 5' primer and a J-beta primer mix characterized a second PCR of roughly 6 to 12 cycles. With 12 random nucleotides, a template-switch adaptor tagged each individual cDNA molecule. TCRdb re-called the 5' RACE reads through MiXCR, storing one row per CDR3 protein. The sample carries approximately 730,000 distinct CDR3 sequences, less than 70% recorded once. Study-level points and caveats: The study lacked donor CMV status, which possibly confounded expanded clonotype changes. Older individuals had lower TCR beta diversity per million T cells (the decline was roughly linear). The study found more naive CD4+ cells and higher diversity in long-lived than aged donors.

The V and J ends lost 3 bases and 11 bases, in that order; junction bases with no gene match: 6. CDR1 is MGHDK and CDR2 is SYGVNS in the germline V gene. The CDR3 consists of 14 residues. With respect to this clonotype: Its antigen is still unknown.

The V gene is TRBV25-1, the J gene TRBJ1-6; the match to TRBD1 covers 8 bases. The material sequenced was blood. The clonotype originates from a man older than 75 in good health. Here the CDR3 reads CASSDHPDRAPLHF. Written as DNA, the CDR3 is TGTGCCAGCAGTGACCACCCGGACAGGGCACCCCTCCACTTT. Full variable domain (rest looked up from reference TRBV25-1 and TRBJ1-6): EADIYQTPRYLVIGTGKKITLECSQTMGHDKMYWYQQDPGMELHLIHYSYGVNSTEKGDLSSESTVSRIRTEHFPLTLESARPSHTSQYLCASSDHPDRAPLHFGNGTRLTVT.